This is a list of T cell receptor beta chains from one sample in a study of long-term antiretroviral therapy in people with HIV. Generated by immunoSEQ multiplex PCR, the TCRdb table keeps only in-frame clones and is missing some. The data hold 34,000 or so clones, with over 75% observed a single time. Sequenced here: unsorted PBMCs, sampled 0.6 years after starting antiretroviral therapy. The receptors shown here come from a man between 18 and 29 years old with HIV. Both conserved end residues are part of each CDR3. The order of the fields is V gene, clone size, J gene, D gene, CDR3 protein, CDR3 DNA. D genes are given only for firm matches. Size is omitted from some rows. Given values are once, few, many or a class for expanded clones.

>TRBV2|NA|TRBJ2-1|TRBD2
CASRGGLAGGTSYNEQFF
TGTGCCAGCAGAGGGGGACTAGCGGGAGGAACCTCCTACAATGAGCAGTTCTTC
>TRBV5-5|NA|TRBJ2-1|TRBD1
CASSLGDRVDYNEQFF
TGTGCCAGCAGCTTGGGGGACAGGGTCGACTACAATGAGCAGTTCTTC
>TRBV27|NA|TRBJ2-2|TRBD1
CASSDRGLGTGELFF
TGTGCCAGCAGTGACAGGGGCTTAGGGACCGGGGAGCTGTTTTTT
>TRBV9|few|TRBJ1-1|NA
CASSVEGTQGLNTEAFF
TGTGCCAGCAGCGTAGAAGGGACACAGGGTTTGAACACTGAAGCTTTCTTT
>TRBV4-3|NA|TRBJ1-2|TRBD1
CASSQTGGRGTGGYTF
TGCGCCAGCAGCCAGACTGGGGGCAGGGGGACTGGTGGCTACACCTTC
>TRBV6-5|NA|TRBJ2-2|NA
CASSYIRAPTSGELFF
TGTGCCAGCAGTTACATCAGGGCACCGACATCCGGGGAGCTGTTTTTT
>TRBV6-6|NA|TRBJ2-2|NA
CASSPPATGTTGELFF
TGTGCCAGCAGCCCCCCGGCAACGGGAACCACCGGGGAGCTGTTTTTT
>TRBV7-2|NA|TRBJ2-3|TRBD2
CASSLDFGGRVWDTQYF
TGTGCCAGCAGCTTAGATTTTGGCGGGAGGGTCTGGGATACGCAGTATTTT
>TRBV18|few|TRBJ2-7|TRBD2
CASSPLAGAGEQYF
TGTGCCAGCTCACCACTAGCGGGAGCGGGGGAGCAGTACTTC
>TRBV9|few|TRBJ1-2|NA
CASSPGGSSHGYTF
TGTGCCAGCAGCCCTGGAGGATCTTCTCATGGCTACACCTTC
>TRBV19|NA|TRBJ2-3|NA
CASSIPGPDTQYF
TGTGCCAGTAGTATACCGGGACCCGACACGCAGTATTTT
>TRBV18|NA|TRBJ2-5|NA
CASSPNKLFQETQYF
TGTGCCAGCTCGCCCAATAAGTTATTCCAAGAGACCCAGTACTTC
>TRBV7-9|NA|TRBJ1-5|NA
CASSFGDQPQHF
TGTGCCAGCAGCTTCGGGGATCAGCCCCAGCATTTT
>TRBV11-2|few|TRBJ2-3|TRBD2
CASSYGLAGVGGQYF
TGTGCCAGCAGCTATGGACTAGCGGGAGTTGGGGGGCAGTATTTT
>TRBV10-3|NA|TRBJ2-2|NA
CAIRSGVGAGELFF
TGTGCCATCCGGAGCGGAGTGGGGGCCGGGGAGCTGTTTTTT
>TRBV5-1|NA|TRBJ1-1|NA
CASSAGLGPQAFF
TGCGCCAGCAGCGCAGGCTTGGGTCCGCAAGCTTTCTTT
>TRBV27|once|TRBJ2-1|NA
CASSRAYSYNEQFF
TGTGCCAGCAGTAGGGCCTACTCCTACAATGAGCAGTTCTTC
>TRBV29-1|NA|TRBJ2-1|TRBD2
CSVEDPPGGEQFF
TGCAGCGTTGAAGATCCGCCGGGAGGTGAGCAGTTCTTC
>TRBV7-2|NA|TRBJ1-1|TRBD1
CASSKDRGLLGAFF
TGTGCCAGCAGCAAGGACAGGGGGCTCCTGGGGGCTTTCTTT
>TRBV4-3|NA|TRBJ2-1|NA
CASSQVPVSSYNEQFF
TGCGCCAGCAGCCAAGTCCCGGTTAGCTCCTACAATGAGCAGTTCTTC
>TRBV27|NA|TRBJ2-1|TRBD2
CASSLFLAGAAEQFF
TGTGCCAGCAGTTTATTCCTAGCGGGAGCCGCCGAGCAGTTCTTC
>TRBV7-9|few|TRBJ1-2|NA
CASSLGRDHSYTF
TGTGCCAGCAGCTTAGGGCGGGATCATAGCTACACCTTC
>TRBV7-2|once|TRBJ2-1|TRBD2
CASSLTGLALKYNEQFF
TGTGCCAGCAGCTTAACCGGACTAGCTCTAAAATACAATGAGCAGTTCTTC
>TRBV18|NA|TRBJ2-7|NA
CASSPKLIYEQYF
TGTGCCAGCTCACCAAAGCTGATCTACGAGCAGTACTTC
>TRBV5-6|NA|TRBJ2-7|NA
CASSPTGGEEQYF
TGTGCCAGCAGCCCCACCGGGGGAGAGGAGCAGTACTTC
>TRBV27|NA|TRBJ2-3|NA
CASSLNGASTDTQYF
TGTGCCAGCAGTTTAAACGGGGCTAGCACAGATACGCAGTATTTT
>TRBV7-3|NA|TRBJ2-1|NA
CASSPGLAEYNEQFF
TGTGCCAGCAGCCCAGGACTGGCTGAATACAATGAGCAGTTCTTC
>TRBV10-3|NA|TRBJ2-7|NA
CAISVTQGDYEQYF
TGTGCCATCAGTGTCACCCAGGGAGACTACGAGCAGTACTTC
>TRBV27|NA|TRBJ2-7|TRBD2
CASSVAGAASYEQYF
TGTGCCAGCAGTGTAGCGGGAGCCGCCTCCTACGAGCAGTACTTC
>TRBV4-2|NA|TRBJ2-7|NA
CASSQVSQSSYEQYF
TGTGCCAGCAGCCAAGTTTCCCAGAGCTCCTACGAGCAGTACTTC
>TRBV27|NA|TRBJ2-1|NA
CASSRQGGYTSSYNEQFF
TGTGCCAGCAGTCGGCAGGGAGGATATACGAGCTCCTACAATGAGCAGTTCTTC
>TRBV29-1|NA|TRBJ1-4|TRBD1
CSVASPGQGYEKLFF
TGCAGCGTTGCTTCTCCGGGACAGGGGTATGAAAAACTGTTTTTT
>TRBV6-5|once|TRBJ2-3|TRBD2
CASRQAGGVTDTQYF
TGTGCCAGCAGGCAAGCGGGAGGAGTAACAGATACGCAGTATTTT
>TRBV5-8|NA|TRBJ2-1|NA
CASSFVGNEQFF
TGTGCCAGCAGCTTTGTTGGGAATGAGCAGTTCTTC
>TRBV11-3|NA|TRBJ2-7|TRBD1
CASSAGTGTSYEQYF
TGTGCCAGCAGCGCCGGGACAGGGACCTCCTACGAGCAGTACTTC
>TRBV4-1|NA|TRBJ2-5|TRBD2
CASSQDELAGAKTQYF
TGCGCCAGCAGCCAAGATGAACTAGCGGGGGCAAAGACCCAGTACTTC
>TRBV28|NA|TRBJ1-4|NA
CASSFFVGEKLFF
TGTGCCAGCAGTTTTTTCGTGGGTGAAAAACTGTTTTTT
>TRBV18|NA|TRBJ1-4|NA
CASSDPGVQEKLFF
TGTGCCAGCTCTGACCCAGGGGTTCAGGAAAAACTGTTTTTT
>TRBV5-1|NA|TRBJ2-5|TRBD1
CASSLGQGVVETQYF
TGCGCCAGCAGCTTGGGACAGGGGGTCGTGGAGACCCAGTACTTC
>TRBV9|NA|TRBJ1-2|NA
CASSVGRNGYTF
TGTGCCAGCAGCGTAGGAAGGAATGGCTACACCTTC
>TRBV5-1|NA|TRBJ1-1|NA
CASSFKEAGSNTEAFF
TGCGCCAGCAGCTTTAAGGAGGCGGGATCGAACACTGAAGCTTTCTTT
>TRBV7-6|NA|TRBJ2-2|TRBD1
CASSPRQGLTTGELFF
TGTGCCAGCAGCCCCAGACAGGGATTAACGACCGGGGAGCTGTTTTTT
>TRBV5-1|NA|TRBJ1-2|NA
CASSLGAGPNYGYTF
TGCGCCAGCAGCTTGGGGGCAGGCCCCAACTATGGCTACACCTTC